A selection of T cell receptor beta chains follows, all from one sample in a study of Tregs in tolerant kidney transplant recipients. Here immunoSEQ multiplex PCR was the method, and the copy in TCRdb shows in-frame clones only, minus some. In the table there are about 90,000 clones, approximately 93% of which are singletons. The specimen comprised CD4+ T cells from blood (PBMCs), sampled 12 months after the transplant. These receptors were taken from a human patient who received a combined kidney and bone marrow transplant. Some T cells may be transferred from the graft donor. CDR3s include the opening cysteine and the closing phenylalanine or tryptophan. A D gene is named only where the DNA matches it firmly. Some rows mark clone size as missing; the rest say once, few, many or name a class of expanded clone.

clone_size j_call v_call d_call cdr3_aa cdr3_nt
. TRBJ2-6 TRBV19 . CASSTLWGLGANVLTF TGTGCCAGTAGCACCCTCTGGGGGCTCGGGGCCAACGTCCTGACTTTC
. TRBJ2-5 TRBV7-7 . CASSLGQQETQYF TGTGCCAGCAGCTTAGGGCAGCAAGAGACCCAGTACTTC
. TRBJ2-5 TRBV10-3 TRBD2 CAISEGVLAGGARETQYF TGTGCCATCAGTGAGGGGGTCTTGGCGGGAGGTGCTCGGGAGACCCAGTACTTC
. TRBJ2-1 TRBV9 . CASSVAPIYNEQFF TGTGCCAGCAGCGTAGCTCCTATCTACAATGAGCAGTTCTTC
. TRBJ2-7 TRBV4-3 . CASSQGVQVSYEQYF TGCGCCAGCAGCCAAGGGGTCCAGGTGTCCTACGAGCAGTACTTC
. TRBJ2-7 TRBV19 TRBD1 CASSDMGQQIYEQYF TGTGCCAGTAGTGACATGGGACAGCAGATCTACGAGCAGTACTTC
. TRBJ1-6 TRBV5-1 TRBD1 CASSLQGLGNSPLHF TGCGCCAGCAGCTTACAGGGGTTAGGTAATTCACCCCTCCACTTT
. TRBJ2-2 TRBV4-1 . CASSQESVQGYTGELFF TGCGCCAGCAGCCAAGAAAGTGTACAGGGTTACACCGGGGAGCTGTTTTTT
. TRBJ2-4 TRBV10-3 TRBD2 CAISERAGGPNIQYF TGTGCCATCAGTGAAAGAGCGGGAGGGCCAAACATTCAGTACTTC
. TRBJ1-2 TRBV7-8 . CASSLARPNYGYTF TGTGCCAGCAGCTTAGCCAGGCCTAACTATGGCTACACCTTC
. TRBJ1-6 TRBV20-1 . CSARMDSPLHF TGCAGTGCCAGGATGGATTCACCCCTCCACTTT
. TRBJ2-7 TRBV11-2 TRBD1 CASSLTGTGLDEQYF TGTGCCAGCAGCTTAACCGGGACAGGGTTGGACGAGCAGTACTTC
. TRBJ1-1 TRBV2 . CASKLGGGEVKRAFF TGTGCCAGCAAACTAGGAGGTGGGGAAGTAAAGCGAGCTTTCTTT
. TRBJ2-7 TRBV10-3 . CAISARTGTTYEQYF TGTGCCATCAGTGCTAGGACAGGGACTACCTACGAGCAGTACTTC
. TRBJ2-3 TRBV18 . CASSPSGDTQYF TGTGCCAGCTCACCATCGGGAGATACGCAGTATTTT
. TRBJ2-5 TRBV28 TRBD1 CASSLRQGQGQETQYF TGTGCCAGCAGTTTACGCCAGGGACAGGGGCAAGAGACCCAGTACTTC
. TRBJ2-2 TRBV7-2 TRBD2 CASSLWLAGAPGELFF TGTGCCAGCAGCTTGTGGCTAGCGGGTGCGCCCGGGGAGCTGTTTTTT
. TRBJ1-1 TRBV11-3 . CASSSGTEAFF TGTGCCAGCAGCTCCGGGACTGAAGCTTTCTTT
. TRBJ2-7 TRBV7-2 TRBD2 CASSLGFGGDVSYEQYF TGTGCCAGCAGCTTGGGTTTCGGGGGGGACGTGAGCTACGAGCAGTACTTC
. TRBJ2-7 TRBV9 . CASSVGRGTGVPPWF .
. TRBJ2-1 TRBV6-5 TRBD2 CASSYLAGGAGEQFF TGTGCCAGCAGTTACCTCGCGGGGGGTGCGGGTGAGCAGTTCTTC
. TRBJ2-2 TRBV5-4 TRBD2 CASSFYPGTSGDTGELFF TGTGCCAGCAGCTTTTACCCCGGGACTAGCGGGGACACCGGGGAGCTGTTTTTT
once TRBJ1-2 TRBV29-1 TRBD1 CSVPGTGYGYTF TGCAGCGTGCCCGGGACAGGTTATGGCTACACCTTC
. TRBJ1-1 TRBV18 . CASSPMAGDLTEAFF TGTGCCAGCTCACCAATGGCAGGGGATCTCACTGAAGCTTTCTTT
. TRBJ2-7 TRBV10-3 . CAIRGPSDYEQYF TGTGCCATCCGAGGGCCGTCCGACTACGAGCAGTACTTC
. TRBJ2-7 TRBV30 TRBD1 CAWSVLSRGPYEQYF TGTGCCTGGAGCGTTCTAAGCAGGGGGCCGTACGAGCAGTACTTC
. TRBJ2-5 TRBV5-1 . CASSPPGETQYF TGCGCCAGCAGCCCCCCGGGGGAGACCCAGTACTTC
. TRBJ2-1 TRBV6-4 TRBD1 CASSEAQGAGMEQFF TGTGCCAGCAGTGAGGCCCAGGGGGCTGGTATGGAGCAGTTCTTC
once TRBJ1-4 TRBV5-6 . CASSLKISDEKLFF TGTGCCAGCAGCTTAAAGATATCGGATGAAAAACTGTTTTTT
. TRBJ2-3 TRBV6-4 TRBD2 CASSARAGNTDTQYF TGTGCCAGCAGTGCTAGAGCGGGGAACACAGATACGCAGTATTTT
. TRBJ2-7 TRBV12-5 TRBD1 CASGLSTGGREQYF TGTGCTAGTGGTTTGTCTACAGGGGGACGCGAGCAGTACTTC
once TRBJ2-5 TRBV27 TRBD2 CASSLSTGLAGETQYF TGTGCCAGTAGTTTATCTACCGGACTAGCGGGAGAGACCCAGTACTTC
. TRBJ1-6 TRBV15 TRBD1 CATSRGGRGSDNSPLHF TGTGCCACCAGCAGAGGGGGCAGGGGGAGTGATAATTCCCCCCTCCACTTT
few TRBJ2-7 TRBV6-1 TRBD1 CASSEAWGQGLYEQYF TGTGCCAGCAGTGAAGCGTGGGGACAGGGTCTTTACGAGCAGTACTTC
. TRBJ1-2 TRBV28 . CASSQGVWGYTF TGTGCCAGCAGTCAAGGGGTTTGGGGCTACACCTTC
. TRBJ2-3 TRBV4-3 TRBD2 CASRLDHGLAGGRTDTQYF TGCGCCAGCAGGCTCGACCATGGGCTAGCGGGGGGGAGGACAGATACGCAGTATTTT
. TRBJ2-1 TRBV7-2 . CASSLKLAAGGAYNEQFF TGTGCCAGCAGCTTAAAGCTCGCGGCGGGTGGGGCCTACAATGAGCAGTTCTTC
. TRBJ1-4 TRBV6-6 . CASRNRGSDEKLFF TGTGCCAGCAGGAATAGGGGGTCGGATGAAAAACTGTTTTTT
. TRBJ2-7 TRBV6-5 . CASSWGPEQYF TGTGCCAGCAGTTGGGGGCCCGAGCAGTACTTC
. TRBJ2-3 TRBV7-2 TRBD2 CASSTGLAGGADTQYF TGTGCCAGCAGCACCGGACTAGCGGGAGGCGCAGATACGCAGTATTTT